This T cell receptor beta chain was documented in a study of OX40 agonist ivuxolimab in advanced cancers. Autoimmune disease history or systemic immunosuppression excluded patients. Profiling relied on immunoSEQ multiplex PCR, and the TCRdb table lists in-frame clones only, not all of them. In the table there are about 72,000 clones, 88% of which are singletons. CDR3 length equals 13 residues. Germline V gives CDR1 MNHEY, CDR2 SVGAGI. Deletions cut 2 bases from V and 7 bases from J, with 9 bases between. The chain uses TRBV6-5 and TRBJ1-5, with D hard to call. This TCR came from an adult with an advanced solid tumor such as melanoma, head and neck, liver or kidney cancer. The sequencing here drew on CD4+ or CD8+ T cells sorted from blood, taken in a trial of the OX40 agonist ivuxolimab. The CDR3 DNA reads TGTGCCAGCAGTTACAGGGAGAGGCAGCCCCAGCATTTT. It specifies CASSYRERQPQHF.